Each of the 4 T cell receptor beta chains below was sequenced from the same sample in a study of cytomegalovirus exposure and HLA in healthy donors. The study ran its PCR with 60 Vbeta and 13 Jbeta primers. This table comes from immunoSEQ multiplex PCR, and its TCRdb copy is limited to in-frame clones, with some not included. The table has some 240,000 clones, 80% to 95% seen once. Sequenced input: PBMCs. The receptors derive from a girl aged 2-9 years in good health and CMV-seronegative.

This chain connects TRBV18 to TRBJ1-5; TRBD1 agrees at 7 bases. Germline CDR1 KGHSH, CDR2 LQKENI. V lost 5 bases to trimming and J lost 2 bases; unmatched junction nucleotides: 3. The CDR3 runs 14 residues. CDR3 DNA: TGTGCCAGCTCAAAAGACAGGGGCAATCAGCCCCAGCATTTT. Translating gives CASSKDRGNQPQHF.

This rearrangement joins TRBV7-9 to TRBJ2-1; TRBD2 matches at 13 bases. Per the germline V gene, CDR1 is SEHNR and CDR2 is FQNEAQ (reference sequence). The CDR3 consists of 15 residues. Losses at the gene ends were 5 bases for V and 9 bases for J; bases not matched to a gene: 7. This CDR3 reads CASSPTSGGAGEQFF. The CDR3, as DNA: TGTGCCAGCAGCCCCACTAGCGGGGGGGCCGGTGAGCAGTTCTTC.

The chain is built from TRBV19 and TRBJ2-2, with D maybe TRBD2 (5 bases). The CDR3 contains 14 residues. CDR1 and CDR2 (germline): LNHDA, SQIVND (reference sequence). V gave up 7 bases and J gave up 1 base, with 10 bases separating them. In nucleotides, the CDR3 is TGTGCCAGTATTTCCCGGGAGAACACCGGGGAGCTGTTTTTT. Its translation: CASISRENTGELFF.

The CDR3 is CASSLRRGANQPQHF. The CDR3 DNA reads as TGTGCCAGCAGCCTTCGGCGAGGCGCGAATCAGCCCCAGCATTTT. This rearrangement joins TRBV11-2 to TRBJ1-5; D uncertain. This CDR3 has 15 residues. Germline CDR1 and CDR2: SGHAT and FQNNGV. V dropped 5 bases and J dropped 4 bases, with 15 bases sitting between them.